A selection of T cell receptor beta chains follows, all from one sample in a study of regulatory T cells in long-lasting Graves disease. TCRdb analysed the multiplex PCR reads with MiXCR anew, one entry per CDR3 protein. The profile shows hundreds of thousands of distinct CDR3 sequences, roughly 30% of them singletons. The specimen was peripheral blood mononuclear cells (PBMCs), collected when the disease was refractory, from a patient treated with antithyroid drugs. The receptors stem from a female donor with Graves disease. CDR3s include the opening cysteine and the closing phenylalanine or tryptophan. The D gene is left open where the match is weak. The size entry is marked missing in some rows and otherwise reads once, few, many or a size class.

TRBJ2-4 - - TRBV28 CASSLNQGEAKNIQYF TGTGCCAGCAGTTTAAACCAGGGCGAAGCCAAAAACATTCAGTACTTC
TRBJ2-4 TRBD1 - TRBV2 CASSGGQGNNIQYF TGTGCCAGCAGTGGGGGACAGGGCAACAACATTCAGTACTTC
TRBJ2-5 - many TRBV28 CASTTTEDREGLETQYF TGTGCCAGCACCACTACTGAAGACAGGGAGGGTTTGGAGACCCAGTACTTC
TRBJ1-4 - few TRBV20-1 CSASLSANNEKLFF TGCAGTGCTTCCCTCTCCGCGAATAATGAAAAACTGTTTTTT
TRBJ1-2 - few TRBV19 CASTQGVPTRDAVYGYTF TGTGCCAGTACGCAAGGGGTGCCAACCCGGGACGCCGTCTATGGCTACACCTTC
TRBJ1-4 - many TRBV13 CASSYSDNEKLFF TGTGCCAGCAGCTACAGCGATAATGAAAAACTGTTTTTT
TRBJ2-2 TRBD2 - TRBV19 CASSIQREGTGELFF TGTGCCAGTAGTATCCAGCGGGAGGGCACCGGGGAGCTGTTTTTT
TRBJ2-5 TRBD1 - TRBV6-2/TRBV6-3 CASRALRDSLETQYF TGTGCCAGCAGGGCTCTCCGGGACAGTTTAGAGACCCAGTACTTC
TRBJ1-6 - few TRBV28 CASSNDGRSPLHF TGTGCCAGCAGTAACGACGGGCGTTCACCCCTCCACTTT
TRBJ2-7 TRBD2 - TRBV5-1 CASSRSSGSYEQYF TGCGCCAGCAGCAGGTCTAGCGGATCCTACGAGCAGTACTTC
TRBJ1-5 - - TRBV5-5 CASSFMGAGQPQHF TGTGCCAGCAGCTTTATGGGGGCGGGACAGCCCCAGCATTTT
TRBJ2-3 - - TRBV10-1 CASSADSTDTQYF TGCGCCAGCAGTGCTGACTCCACAGATACGCAGTATTTT
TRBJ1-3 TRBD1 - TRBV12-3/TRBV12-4 CASSLQGAAGNTIYF TGTGCCAGCAGTCTACAGGGGGCAGCTGGAAACACCATATATTTT
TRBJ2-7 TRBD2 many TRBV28 CASSDRTSREQYF TGTGCCAGCAGCGATAGGACTAGTCGAGAGCAGTACTTC
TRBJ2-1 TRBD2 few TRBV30 CAWIRSGIRANEQFF TGTGCCTGGATACGAAGCGGGATTCGGGCTAATGAGCAGTTCTTC
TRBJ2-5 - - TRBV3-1 CASSQDAWKGETQYF TGTGCCAGCAGCCAAGATGCTTGGAAGGGAGAGACCCAGTACTTC
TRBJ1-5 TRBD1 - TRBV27 CASGPRTGAPNQPQHF TGTGCCAGCGGTCCGAGGACAGGGGCCCCCAATCAGCCCCAGCATTTT
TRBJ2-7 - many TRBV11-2 CASSSTGEVSYEQYF TGTGCCAGCAGCTCGACGGGAGAGGTCTCCTACGAGCAGTACTTC
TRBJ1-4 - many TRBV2 CASSEQKTATNEKLFF TGTGCCAGCAGTGAACAGAAGACAGCAACTAATGAAAAACTGTTTTTT
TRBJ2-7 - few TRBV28 CASGGSSYEQYF TGTGCCAGCGGGGGAAGCTCCTACGAGCAGTACTTC
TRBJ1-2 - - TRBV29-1 CSVEDLINLYGYTF TGCAGCGTTGAAGATCTCATTAACCTCTATGGCTACACCTTC
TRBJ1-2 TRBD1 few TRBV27 CASSLGRGSYGYTF TGTGCCAGCAGTTTGGGCAGGGGGAGCTATGGCTACACCTTC
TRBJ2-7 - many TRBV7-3 CASSLDSATYEQYF TGTGCCAGCAGCTTAGACAGCGCTACCTACGAGCAGTACTTC
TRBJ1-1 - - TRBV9 CASSVEPGAGAEAFF TGTGCCAGCAGCGTAGAGCCGGGGGCTGGCGCTGAAGCTTTCTTT
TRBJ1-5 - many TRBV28 CASSGTLGNQPQHF TGTGCCAGCAGCGGGACGTTGGGCAATCAGCCCCAGCATTTT
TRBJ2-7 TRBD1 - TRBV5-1 CASSLALGTGEKQYF TGCGCCAGCAGCTTGGCCCTCGGGACAGGAGAAAAGCAGTACTTC
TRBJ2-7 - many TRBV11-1 CASSLARGPIYEQYF TGTGCCAGCAGCTTAGCTAGAGGGCCGATCTACGAGCAGTACTTC
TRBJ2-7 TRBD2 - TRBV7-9 CASSLEGTSTYEQYF TGTGCCAGCAGCTTAGAAGGGACTAGCACGTACGAGCAGTACTTC
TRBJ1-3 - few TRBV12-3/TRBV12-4 CASSLVSGNTIYF TGTGCCAGCAGTTTAGTCTCTGGAAACACCATATATTTT
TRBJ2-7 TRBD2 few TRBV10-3 CAISSSGNSYEQYF TGTGCCATCAGTTCTAGCGGCAACTCCTACGAGCAGTACTTC
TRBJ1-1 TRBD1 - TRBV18 CASSPTPGGNTEAFF TGTGCCAGCTCACCGACCCCAGGGGGCAACACTGAAGCTTTCTTT
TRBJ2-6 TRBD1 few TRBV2 CASRDREFSGANVLTF TGTGCCAGCAGGGACAGGGAATTCTCTGGGGCCAACGTCCTGACTTTC